Given below is one T cell receptor beta chain in context. Its antigen is unknown. The V end was cut by 1 base, the J end by 8 bases, with 13 bases between. CDR1 and CDR2 from the germline V gene are SGHTA and FQGNSA. This CDR3 has 14 amino acids. This entry belongs to a study of shared clonotypes between healthy human individuals. Study observations and caveats: Naive subsets generally had larger estimated richness than memory subsets. Generation probability values for non-shared clonotypes were lower than those for clonotypes shared by all four donors.

Data came from immunoSEQ multiplex PCR; TCRdb stores just in-frame clones and leaves some out. The table has 2,500,000 or so clones, roughly 93% seen once. V is TRBV7-2 and J is TRBJ2-3; a possible D gene is TRBD1 (6 bases). Sequencing was done on a sample of naive CD4+ T cells from PBMCs. Specified subset: CD45RA+ positively selected. The sequence was obtained from a man aged 18 to 30 in good health. Some clones in this sample may be carry-over from other donors' samples. The CDR3 coding sequence is TGTGCCAGCAGCTTAGGGTCCAGGGGTTCTACGCAGTATTTT. This codes for CASSLGSRGSTQYF. The full variable domain, rest sourced from reference TRBV7-2 and TRBJ2-3, is GAGVSQSPSNKVTEKGKDVELRCDPISGHTALYWYRQSLGQGLEFLIYFQGNSAPDKSGLPSDRFSAERTGGSVSTLTIQRTQQEDSAVYLCASSLGSRGSTQYFGPGTRLTVL.